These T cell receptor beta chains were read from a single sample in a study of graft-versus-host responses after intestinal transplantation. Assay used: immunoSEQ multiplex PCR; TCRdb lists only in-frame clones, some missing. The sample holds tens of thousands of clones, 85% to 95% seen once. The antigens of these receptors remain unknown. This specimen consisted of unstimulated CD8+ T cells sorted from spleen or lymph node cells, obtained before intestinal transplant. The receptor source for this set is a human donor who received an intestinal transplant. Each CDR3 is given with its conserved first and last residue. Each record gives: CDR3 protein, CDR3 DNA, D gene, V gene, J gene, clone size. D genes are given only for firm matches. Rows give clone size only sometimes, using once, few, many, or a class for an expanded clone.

CDR3aa: CATSSHRGFTNTEAFF
CDR3nt: TGTGCCACCAGCAGTCACAGGGGGTTCACAAACACTGAAGCTTTCTTT
d_gene: TRBD1
v_gene: TRBV15
j_gene: TRBJ1-1
abundance: once

CDR3aa: CASSRVPTDTQYF
CDR3nt: TGTGCCAGCAGCCGGGTCCCCACAGATACGCAGTATTTT
d_gene: .
v_gene: TRBV2
j_gene: TRBJ2-3
abundance: .

CDR3aa: CASSQDLSSGTGNGYTF
CDR3nt: TGCGCCAGCAGCCAAGATCTTAGCAGCGGTACAGGGAATGGCTACACCTTC
d_gene: .
v_gene: TRBV4-1
j_gene: TRBJ1-2
abundance: .

CDR3aa: CASSMMSGGHVETQYF
CDR3nt: TGTGCCAGTAGTATGATGTCGGGGGGGCATGTGGAGACCCAGTACTTC
d_gene: TRBD2
v_gene: TRBV19
j_gene: TRBJ2-5
abundance: .

CDR3aa: CASSFVGLRDRGEKLFF
CDR3nt: TGTGCCAGCAGCTTTGTTGGACTCCGGGACAGGGGCGAGAAACTGTTTTTT
d_gene: TRBD1
v_gene: TRBV7-9
j_gene: TRBJ1-4
abundance: .

CDR3aa: CASSYDPGGAYEQYF
CDR3nt: TGTGCCAGTAGTTACGACCCCGGAGGGGCCTACGAGCAGTACTTC
d_gene: .
v_gene: TRBV19
j_gene: TRBJ2-7
abundance: .

CDR3aa: CAWIRGYEQYF
CDR3nt: TGTGCCTGGATCCGGGGCTACGAGCAGTACTTC
d_gene: .
v_gene: TRBV30
j_gene: TRBJ2-7
abundance: .

CDR3aa: CASSPGVDEQFF
CDR3nt: TGTGCCAGCAGTCCCGGGGTGGATGAGCAGTTCTTC
d_gene: .
v_gene: TRBV25-1
j_gene: TRBJ2-1
abundance: .

CDR3aa: CASSLAITEGTEAFF
CDR3nt: TGTGCCAGCTCACTAGCTATAACGGAGGGTACTGAAGCTTTCTTT
d_gene: .
v_gene: TRBV18
j_gene: TRBJ1-1
abundance: .

CDR3aa: CASSLSRTSGAHEQYF
CDR3nt: TGTGCCAGCAGTTTATCGAGGACTAGCGGGGCCCACGAGCAGTACTTC
d_gene: TRBD2
v_gene: TRBV27
j_gene: TRBJ2-7
abundance: .

CDR3aa: CASSLQGGYGYTF
CDR3nt: TGTGCCAGCAGCTTACAGGGAGGCTATGGCTACACCTTC
d_gene: .
v_gene: TRBV7-9
j_gene: TRBJ1-2
abundance: .

CDR3aa: CASSVGDRMNTEAFF
CDR3nt: TGTGCCAGCAGCGTCGGGGACAGGATGAACACTGAAGCTTTCTTT
d_gene: TRBD1
v_gene: TRBV9
j_gene: TRBJ1-1
abundance: .

CDR3aa: CASSEYVSVDRRQETQYF
CDR3nt: TGTGCCAGCAGTGAATATGTGTCTGTGGACAGGCGACAAGAGACCCAGTACTTC
d_gene: TRBD1
v_gene: TRBV25-1
j_gene: TRBJ2-5
abundance: .

CDR3aa: CASSQDLGAYEQYF
CDR3nt: TGCGCCAGCAGCCAAGATTTAGGAGCCTACGAGCAGTACTTC
d_gene: .
v_gene: TRBV4-3
j_gene: TRBJ2-7
abundance: .

CDR3aa: CASSEGVGTEAFF
CDR3nt: TGCGCCAGCAGTGAAGGGGTCGGCACTGAAGCTTTCTTT
d_gene: .
v_gene: TRBV10-2
j_gene: TRBJ1-1
abundance: .

CDR3aa: CASSRGTSGGELDEQYF
CDR3nt: TGCGCCAGCAGCCGGGGGACTAGCGGGGGGGAGCTGGACGAGCAGTACTTC
d_gene: TRBD2
v_gene: TRBV4-1
j_gene: TRBJ2-7
abundance: .

CDR3aa: CAISPTSGGTDTQYF
CDR3nt: TGTGCCATCAGCCCGACTAGCGGGGGCACAGATACGCAGTATTTT
d_gene: TRBD2
v_gene: TRBV10-3
j_gene: TRBJ2-3
abundance: .

CDR3aa: CASSWRGKSNTEAFF
CDR3nt: TGTGCCAGCAGTTGGAGGGGTAAAAGTAACACTGAAGCTTTCTTT
d_gene: .
v_gene: TRBV27
j_gene: TRBJ1-1
abundance: .

CDR3aa: CASSLLGGVNTEAFF
CDR3nt: TGTGCCAGCAGTTTACTCGGGGGGGTAAACACTGAAGCTTTCTTT
d_gene: .
v_gene: TRBV27
j_gene: TRBJ1-1
abundance: .

CDR3aa: CASSHRGGDGYTF
CDR3nt: TGTGCCAGTAGCCACCGAGGCGGGGATGGCTACACCTTC
d_gene: .
v_gene: TRBV19
j_gene: TRBJ1-2
abundance: .

CDR3aa: CASGLDADPGNEQFF
CDR3nt: TGTGCTAGTGGTTTGGACGCCGACCCCGGGAATGAGCAGTTCTTC
d_gene: .
v_gene: TRBV12-5
j_gene: TRBJ2-1
abundance: .

CDR3aa: CASSPDSSYNEQFF
CDR3nt: TGTGCCAGCAGCCCGGACAGCTCCTACAATGAGCAGTTCTTC
d_gene: .
v_gene: TRBV13
j_gene: TRBJ2-1
abundance: .

CDR3aa: CASSLDSLNQPQHF
CDR3nt: TGTGCCAGCAGCCTTGACAGCCTAAATCAGCCCCAGCATTTT
d_gene: .
v_gene: TRBV7-9
j_gene: TRBJ1-5
abundance: once

CDR3aa: CSVDAGTYEQYF
CDR3nt: TGCAGCGTTGACGCGGGGACCTACGAGCAGTACTTC
d_gene: .
v_gene: TRBV29-1
j_gene: TRBJ2-7
abundance: .

CDR3aa: CASSVGGGTYEQYF
CDR3nt: TGTGCCAGCAGCGTAGGCGGAGGGACCTACGAGCAGTACTTC
d_gene: .
v_gene: TRBV9
j_gene: TRBJ2-7
abundance: .

CDR3aa: CASQGEWTGDHASTDTQYF
CDR3nt: TGTGCCAGCCAAGGGGAATGGACAGGGGACCATGCTAGCACAGATACGCAGTATTTT
d_gene: TRBD1
v_gene: TRBV27
j_gene: TRBJ2-3
abundance: .

CDR3aa: CASSPLGGGQEQFF
CDR3nt: TGTGCCAGCAGCCCGTTAGGGGGGGGGCAGGAGCAGTTCTTC
d_gene: .
v_gene: TRBV7-6
j_gene: TRBJ2-1
abundance: .

CDR3aa: CASSPLGSTTDTQYF
CDR3nt: TGTGCCAGCAGTCCTCTTGGGAGCACCACAGATACACAGTATTTT
d_gene: .
v_gene: TRBV6-5
j_gene: TRBJ2-3
abundance: .

CDR3aa: CASSLAGTQGYTF
CDR3nt: TGTGCCAGCAGCTTGGCCGGGACACAGGGCTACACCTTC
d_gene: .
v_gene: TRBV5-6
j_gene: TRBJ1-2
abundance: .

CDR3aa: CASSFQQGGGTEAFF
CDR3nt: TGTGCCAGCAGTTTCCAACAGGGCGGGGGCACTGAAGCTTTCTTT
d_gene: .
v_gene: TRBV6-5
j_gene: TRBJ1-1
abundance: .

CDR3aa: CASRPTLTGNYGYTF
CDR3nt: TGTGCCAGCAGACCTACACTGACAGGGAACTATGGCTACACCTTC
d_gene: TRBD1
v_gene: TRBV7-9
j_gene: TRBJ1-2
abundance: .

CDR3aa: CASVDRAVRYNYGYTF
CDR3nt: TGTGCCAGCGTGGACAGGGCGGTACGGTACAACTATGGCTACACCTTC
d_gene: TRBD1
v_gene: TRBV2
j_gene: TRBJ1-2
abundance: .

CDR3aa: CASSESPLLGGDTEAFF
CDR3nt: TGCGCCAGCAGTGAGTCGCCCCTATTAGGAGGGGACACTGAAGCTTTCTTT
d_gene: .
v_gene: TRBV10-2
j_gene: TRBJ1-1
abundance: .

CDR3aa: CASSLSGGGTDTQYF
CDR3nt: TGTGCCAGCTCGCTTTCCGGGGGGGGCACAGATACGCAGTATTTT
d_gene: TRBD2
v_gene: TRBV6-5
j_gene: TRBJ2-3
abundance: .

CDR3aa: CSALTESIEAFF
CDR3nt: TGCAGCGCCCTGACGGAGTCCATTGAAGCTTTCTTT
d_gene: .
v_gene: TRBV29-1
j_gene: TRBJ1-1
abundance: .

CDR3aa: CASSLESPLVYNEQFF
CDR3nt: TGTGCCAGCAGCTTAGAGTCCCCACTAGTTTACAATGAGCAGTTCTTC
d_gene: .
v_gene: TRBV11-3
j_gene: TRBJ2-1
abundance: once

CDR3aa: CASGPPPGTKQYF
CDR3nt: TGTGCTAGTGGTCCTCCTCCAGGGACAAAGCAGTACTTC
d_gene: .
v_gene: TRBV12-5
j_gene: TRBJ2-7
abundance: .

CDR3aa: CASSLTIRTVNMNTEAFF
CDR3nt: TGTGCCAGCAGTTTGACCATCCGGACAGTTAACATGAACACTGAAGCTTTCTTT
d_gene: .
v_gene: TRBV27
j_gene: TRBJ1-1
abundance: .

CDR3aa: CASSQGSGQGFYGYTF
CDR3nt: TGCGCCAGCAGCCAAGGGAGTGGACAGGGATTCTATGGCTACACCTTC
d_gene: TRBD1
v_gene: TRBV4-3
j_gene: TRBJ1-2
abundance: .

CDR3aa: CASSVTDPPWYF
CDR3nt: TGTGCCAGCAGCGTTACAGATCCCCCTTGGTATTTT
d_gene: .
v_gene: TRBV6-1
j_gene: TRBJ2-3
abundance: .

CDR3aa: CASSLSGYNEQFF
CDR3nt: TGTGCCAGCAGCTTATCGGGGTACAATGAGCAGTTCTTC
d_gene: .
v_gene: TRBV7-2
j_gene: TRBJ2-1
abundance: .